This passage covers 12 T cell receptor beta chains from one sample sequenced in a study of blood T cells in healthy people across ages. Together with a sample-barcoded 5' primer, a J-beta primer mix was included in a second PCR lasting about 6 to 11 cycles. TCRdb used MiXCR to reprocess the 5' RACE reads, holding one entry per CDR3 protein. This sample has 650,000 to 800,000 distinct CDR3 sequences; more than 45% occur once, and the top ten carry roughly 12%. Sequenced input: blood. The source is a woman aged 80 or over in good health.

This clonotype has more than one count but fewer than ten. This chain uses TRBV14 with TRBJ1-4; weak D call: TRBD1 (6 bases). V was cut by 4 bases and J by 0 bases, with 18 bases left in between. The CDR3 sequence is 18 residues long. Germline lookup yields CDR1 SGHDN and CDR2 FVKESK. The CDR3 spells CASSRPTGFAATNEKLFF. The CDR3 DNA follows: TGTGCCAGCAGCCGGCCAACAGGGTTTGCTGCAACTAATGAAAAACTGTTTTTT.

As concerns this clonotype: This may be a read error, as it is one base from a much larger clone. This sequence joins TRBV4-2 and TRBJ2-1; TRBD2 aligns across 9 bases. From germline, CDR1 is LGHNA and CDR2 YNFKEQ. The CDR3 sequence is 15 residues long. Here the CDR3 reads CASSQVRGGLNKQFF. The CDR3 coding sequence is TGTGCCAGCAGCCAAGTGCGGGGGGGACTCAATAAGCAGTTCTTC.

The chain joins TRBV6-6 to TRBJ1-6, with D tentatively TRBD1 (6 bases). This CDR3 has 15 amino acids. Germline V gives CDR1 MNHNY, CDR2 SVGAGI (reference sequence). Trimming took 6 bases from V and 6 from J, leaving 15 bases between them. CDR3 DNA sequence: TGTGCCAGCAGCGAACGCGGACAGTCTAATTCACCCCTCCACTTT. Its translation: CASSERGQSNSPLHF.

In regard to this clonotype: The CDR3 ends on some other residue instead of the conserved phenylalanine or tryptophan, so this is likely a read error. The rearrangement joins TRBV27 to TRBJ2-7; 9 nucleotides align to TRBD1. Unmatched junction bases numbered 14, after V lost 9 bases and J lost 5 bases. The CDR3 length is 15 residues. Germline V gene data show CDR1 as MNHEY and CDR2 as SMNVEV (reference sequence). CDR3 sequence reads: CASKPVGTGYHEQYS. DNA for the CDR3: TGTGCCAGTAAACCAGTGGGGACAGGGTACCACGAGCAGTACTCC.

This clonotype was picked up many times. The chain employs TRBV7-6 and TRBJ2-7, with TRBD2 matching over 10 bases. Germline assignment: CDR1 SGHVS and CDR2 FNYEAQ. The V gene end was trimmed by 2 bases and the J gene end by 4 bases; junction bases not matched to a gene: 2. The CDR3 has 14 residues. In DNA, the CDR3 is TGTGCCAGCAGCTTACAGACTAGCGGGTACGAGCAGTACTTC. Encoded protein: CASSLQTSGYEQYF.

The chain recombines TRBV7-9 with TRBJ2-5; tentative D call: TRBD2 (5 bases). Trimming left V 3 bases short and J 2 bases short, with 10 bases between. CDR1 and CDR2 (germline): SEHNR, FQNEAQ (reference sequence). The CDR3 runs to 14 residues. The CDR3 sequence: CASSFTRYQETQYF. The CDR3 nucleotides are TGTGCCAGCAGCTTTACTAGGTATCAAGAGACCCAGTACTTC.

This clonotype came up many times. The chain is built from TRBV27 and TRBJ2-1, with 8 positions matching TRBD1. This CDR3 spans 15 amino acids. The trim removed 5 bases at V and 4 bases at J, leaving 7 bases unmatched. CDR1 is MNHEY and CDR2 is SMNVEV in the germline V gene (reference sequence). Here the CDR3 reads CASSPDRGGYNEQFF. The CDR3 coding sequence is TGTGCCAGCAGTCCCGACAGGGGAGGTTACAATGAGCAGTTCTTC.

This rearrangement joins TRBV7-2 to TRBJ1-2, with D unclear. Germline CDR1 SGHTA, CDR2 FQGNSA. The ends were cut back, 2 bases at V and 2 bases at J, with 9 bases in the middle. The CDR3 contains 14 residues. The chain's CDR3 is CASSLKRINYGYTF. The CDR3 nucleotides read TGTGCCAGCAGCTTAAAGCGGATAAACTATGGCTACACCTTC. The complete variable domain, with remaining parts taken from reference TRBV7-2 and TRBJ1-2, reads GAGVSQSPSNKVTEKGKDVELRCDPISGHTALYWYRQSLGQGLEFLIYFQGNSAPDKSGLPSDRFSAERTGGSVSTLTIQRTQQEDSAVYLCASSLKRINYGYTFGSGTRLTVV.

The chain carries TRBV4-1 and TRBJ2-5; weak D call: TRBD2 (5 bases). Germline V gene lookup returns CDR1 MGHRA and CDR2 YSYEKL. Trimming cost V 2 bases and J 4 bases, with 20 bases left between them. This CDR3 has 17 amino acids. CDR3 region: CASSQLLSPRAGETQYF. The DNA for the CDR3 is TGCGCCAGCAGCCAACTTCTATCGCCCCGGGCGGGAGAGACCCAGTACTTC.

There are many counts of this clonotype. J is TRBJ1-2 and V is TRBV7-9; maybe TRBD1 (5 bases). CDR3 length equals 15 residues. The germline V gene encodes CDR1 SEHNR and CDR2 FQNEAQ (reference sequence). Trimming removed 5 bases from V and 3 bases from J, with 16 bases in between. The CDR3 DNA reads TGTGCCAGCAGCCCGAGGGGAACAGCCGACTATGGCTACACCTTC. Protein sequence: CASSPRGTADYGYTF.

Note on this clonotype: A much larger clone sits a single nucleotide away, making a read error possible. J is TRBJ2-3 and V is TRBV7-6, with 15 nucleotides matching TRBD2. The CDR3 has 14 residues. CDR1 and CDR2 (germline): SGHVS, FNYEAQ. The V segment lost 2 bases and the J segment 11 bases; nucleotides outside the gene matches: 2. CDR3 residues: CASSLRGLAGGQYF. The CDR3 nucleotides read TGTGCCAGCAGCTTAAGGGGACTAGCGGGAGGGCAGTATTTT. The full variable domain, completed using reference TRBV7-6 and TRBJ2-3, is GAGVSQSPRYKVTKRGQDVALRCDPISGHVSLYWYRQALGQGPEFLTYFNYEAQQDKSGLPNDRFSAERPEGSISTLTIQRTEQRDSAMYRCASSLRGLAGGQYFGPGTRLTVL.

This clonotype has at least ten counts. The chain is built from TRBV6-6 and TRBJ2-7, with a possible D match to TRBD1 (5 bases). V dropped 8 bases and J dropped 7 bases, with 18 bases sitting between them. CDR3 length equals 13 residues. The germline gives CDR1 MNHNY, CDR2 SVGAGI (reference sequence). The CDR3 loop reads CASLGALDNEQYF. The CDR3 DNA follows: TGTGCCAGCTTAGGGGCCCTCGACAATGAGCAGTACTTC.